This passage covers 20 T cell receptor beta chains from one sample sequenced in a study of cytomegalovirus exposure and HLA in healthy donors. A multiplex PCR was run with 60 Vbeta primers and 13 Jbeta primers. The method was immunoSEQ multiplex PCR; TCRdb's version includes in-frame clones alone and lacks a portion of them. This table has 220,000 or so clones, around 75% appearing once. The sample comprised PBMCs. Every receptor here comes from a woman aged 25 to 39 in good health and CMV-seronegative.

In its sample, this clone was seen a few times. This chain connects TRBV11-2 to TRBJ2-3, with TRBD2 matching over 7 bases. Trimming at V came to 5 bases and at J to 0 bases, leaving 8 bases not matched to a gene. Germline V gene lookup returns CDR1 SGHAT and CDR2 FQNNGV. This CDR3 has 16 residues. CDR3 nucleotide sequence: TGTGCCAGCAGCCATCAATACGGGGGGAGCACAGATACGCAGTATTTT. It codes for CASSHQYGGSTDTQYF.

Comment on this clone: Sequence at one end of the junction differs from germline and may be a read error. The chain couples TRBV20-1 to TRBJ2-7, with TRBD1 as a possible D gene (9 bases). Germline V gene lookup returns CDR1 DFQATT and CDR2 SNEGSKA (reference sequence). The CDR3 is made up of 11 amino acids. CDR3 nucleotides: TGCAGTGCTACCGGGGGGGACAGGGCGTCCTTC. It specifies CSATGGDRASF.

This clone was counted only a few times. The chain couples TRBV6-5 to TRBJ1-5, with TRBD1 as a possible D gene (6 bases). Germline V lookup: CDR1 MNHEY, CDR2 SVGAGI. The V end lost 0 bases, the J end lost 7 bases, and 10 bases lay between the germline ends. The CDR3 has 14 residues. CDR3 DNA: TGTGCCAGCAGTTACTCGCAGGGGAGCCAGCCCCAGCATTTT. This gives the protein CASSYSQGSQPQHF.

In this sample, this clone turned up a few times. At one end the junction does not follow the germline gene, possibly because of a read error. At the DNA level, this CDR3 is encoded by other sequences in the same sample as well. The rearrangement uses TRBV5-1 and TRBJ1-5; D is perhaps TRBD1 (6 bases). Per germline, CDR1 SGHRS and CDR2 YFSETQ. The length of the CDR3 is 15 residues. CDR3 sequence (DNA): TGTGCCAGCAGCTTGGGGGGCTATAGCAATCAGCCCCAGCATTTT. This gives the protein CASSLGGYSNQPQHF.

The V gene is TRBV6-5, the J gene TRBJ2-4; TRBD1 matches 11 bases. The CDR3 extends over 13 amino acids. V dropped 5 bases and J dropped 7; count of bases not matched to a gene: 1. Germline CDR1 is MNHEY and CDR2 is SVGAGI. The CDR3 loop reads CASSGQGANIQYF. CDR3 sequence (DNA): TGTGCCAGCAGTGGACAGGGGGCGAACATTCAGTACTTC.

The chain carries TRBV7-2 and TRBJ2-5, with D perhaps TRBD1 (6 bases). In germline, CDR1 is SGHTA, CDR2 FQGNSA. V shed 5 bases and J shed 5 bases, with 21 bases lying between them. The CDR3 is 16 amino acids. Here the CDR3 reads CASSPLTGFVFETQYF. The DNA for the CDR3 is TGTGCCAGCAGCCCTCTTACAGGGTTCGTTTTCGAGACCCAGTACTTC.

The chain uses TRBV29-1 and TRBJ1-2; 8 bases line up with TRBD1. The CDR3 is 16 amino acids. V was clipped by 5 bases and J by 6 bases; unmatched bases: 17. Germline-derived CDR1 and CDR2 are SQVTM and ANQGSEA. CDR3 sequence (DNA): TGCAGCGTTAAGAGGGCAGGGGGCCGCACGAACCATGGCTACACCTTC. The encoded protein is CSVKRAGGRTNHGYTF. The full variable domain, in which reference TRBV29-1 and TRBJ1-2 provide the parts outside the CDR3, is SAVISQKPSRDICQRGTSLTIQCQVDSQVTMMFWYRQQPGQSLTLIATANQGSEATYESGFVIDKFPISRPNLTFSTLTVSNMSPEDSSIYLCSVKRAGGRTNHGYTFGSGTRLTVV.

This clone was detected a few times. The chain combines TRBV5-6 with TRBJ2-5, with 14 bases lining up with TRBD2. CDR1 SGHDT and CDR2 YYEEEE come from the germline V gene. This CDR3 has 16 residues. V trimming: 4 bases; J trimming: 5 bases; junction bases outside the gene matches: 7. The DNA of the CDR3 is TGTGCCAGCAGCCCGGGACTAGCGGGAGCGGGGGAGACCCAGTACTTC. Translation: CASSPGLAGAGETQYF. The whole variable domain, remainder taken from reference TRBV5-6 and TRBJ2-5, is DAGVTQSPTHLIKTRGQQVTLRCSPKSGHDTVSWYQQALGQGPQFIFQYYEEEERQRGNFPDRFSGHQFPNYSSELNVNALLLGDSALYLCASSPGLAGAGETQYFGPGTRLLVL.

This clone came up a few times. The V gene is TRBV30, the J gene TRBJ2-7; 9 bases match TRBD2. Trimming took 1 base from V and 2 from J; bases not matched to a gene: 12. This CDR3 contains 17 residues. The germline gives CDR1 GTSNPN, CDR2 SVGIG (reference sequence). CDR3 nucleotide sequence: TGTGCCTGGAGTGACCCCCCCCGACTAGCGGTTACCTACGAGCAGTACTTC. As protein: CAWSDPPRLAVTYEQYF.

The chain employs TRBV7-9 and TRBJ2-2; possible D gene TRBD1, 5 bases. The CDR3 is 15 amino acids. V lost 7 bases, J lost 0 bases, and 12 bases lay in between. Germline-derived CDR1 and CDR2 are SEHNR and FQNEAQ (reference sequence). The CDR3 DNA sequence: TGTGCCAGCACCCAGGGTTTCCCGAACACCGGGGAGCTGTTTTTT. This codes for CASTQGFPNTGELFF.

The chain is built from TRBV7-8 and TRBJ2-1; 7 bases agree with TRBD1. The CDR3 is 15 amino acids. V trimming: 2 bases; J trimming: 8 bases; junction bases outside the gene matches: 9. Per germline, CDR1 SGHVS and CDR2 FQNEAQ. CDR3: CASSLRGGGLDEQFF. As DNA, the CDR3 is TGTGCCAGCAGCTTACGAGGGGGCGGGTTGGATGAGCAGTTCTTC.

The chain employs TRBV5-1 and TRBJ2-5; the match to TRBD2 covers 11 bases. The germline gives CDR1 SGHRS, CDR2 YFSETQ. The CDR3 totals 15 residues. The junction had 2 bases not matched to a gene; V was cut back by 2 bases and J by 2 bases. The CDR3 bases are TGCGCCAGCAGCTTCCGACTAGCGGGGCAAGAGACCCAGTACTTC. This sequence encodes CASSFRLAGQETQYF.

The rearrangement uses TRBV7-6 and TRBJ1-4; the D is unclear. Germline lookup yields CDR1 SGHVS and CDR2 FNYEAQ. The CDR3 is 17 amino acids. The ends were cut back, 1 base at V and 2 bases at J, with 14 bases in the middle. The CDR3, as DNA: TGTGCCAGCAGCTTAGAATTCGGGTCGGCCACTAATGAAAAACTGTTTTTT. Its translation: CASSLEFGSATNEKLFF.

The chain recombines TRBV9 with TRBJ1-2; D might be TRBD1 (6 bases). Germline values: CDR1 SGDLS, CDR2 YYNGEE. Trimming removed 0 bases from V and 5 bases from J, with 11 bases in between. The CDR3 is 14 residues long. CDR3 loop: CASSVGQEEYGYTF. CDR3 nucleotides: TGTGCCAGCAGCGTAGGACAGGAGGAATATGGCTACACCTTC. Together with reference TRBV9 and TRBJ1-2, the CDR3 gives the full variable domain: DSGVTQTPKHLITATGQRVTLRCSPRSGDLSVYWYQQSLDQGLQFLIQYYNGEERAKGNILERFSAQQFPDLHSELNLSSLELGDSALYFCASSVGQEEYGYTFGSGTRLTVV.

The chain recombines TRBV5-1 with TRBJ1-1; D is unclear. The CDR3 contains 15 residues. Germline assignment: CDR1 SGHRS and CDR2 YFSETQ. V was shortened by 3 bases and J by 1 base, with 13 bases between the two germline ends. The CDR3 sequence: CASSSGGPANTEAFF. In nucleotides, the CDR3 is TGCGCCAGCAGCTCGGGAGGGCCGGCGAACACTGAAGCTTTCTTT. Full variable domain (remainder filled in from reference TRBV5-1 and TRBJ1-1): KAGVTQTPRYLIKTRGQQVTLSCSPISGHRSVSWYQQTPGQGLQFLFEYFSETQRNKGNFPGRFSGRQFSNSRSEMNVSTLELGDSALYLCASSSGGPANTEAFFGQGTRLTVV.

The chain uses TRBV18 and TRBJ1-1, with no clear D. The V end was cut by 1 base, the J end by 6 bases, with 15 bases between. The V gene's germline CDR1 is KGHSH and CDR2 LQKENI. The CDR3 loop spans 15 amino acids. This CDR3 is CASSPLMVPEAEAFF. The DNA for the CDR3 is TGTGCCAGCTCACCACTAATGGTCCCGGAGGCTGAAGCTTTCTTT.

V gene TRBV10-2 combines with J gene TRBJ1-5; maybe TRBD1 (5 bases). Trimming took 6 bases from V and 2 from J, leaving 11 bases between them. CDR1 WSHSY and CDR2 SAAADI come from the germline V gene. The CDR3 sequence is 14 residues long. The CDR3 here is CASRSGTGNQPQHF. The CDR3 DNA reads TGCGCCAGCAGGTCCGGGACTGGCAATCAGCCCCAGCATTTT.

The chain links TRBV4-1 to TRBJ1-3; weak D call: TRBD1 (6 bases). This CDR3 region has 15 residues. V lost 4 bases and J 0 bases, leaving 10 bases between the germline ends. CDR1 is MGHRA and CDR2 is YSYEKL in the germline V gene. The CDR3 sequence is CASSPEGDSGNTIYF. Written as DNA, the CDR3 is TGCGCCAGCAGCCCCGAGGGGGACTCTGGAAACACCATATATTTT.

This chain uses TRBV19 with TRBJ2-7, with 12 bases lining up with TRBD2. Trimming removed 4 bases from V and 3 bases from J; junction bases left unmatched: 10. This CDR3 contains 17 residues. Germline V lookup: CDR1 LNHDA, CDR2 SQIVND (reference sequence). CDR3: CASSTWTSGTLFYEQYF. Here the CDR3 DNA reads TGTGCCAGTAGTACCTGGACTAGCGGGACGCTTTTCTACGAGCAGTACTTC.

The genes are TRBV7-9 and TRBJ1-2; tentatively, D is TRBD1 (5 bases). The V end was cut by 2 bases, the J end by 0 bases, with 10 bases between. The CDR3 is made up of 15 amino acids. Germline assignment: CDR1 SEHNR and CDR2 FQNEAQ (reference sequence). DNA of the CDR3: TGTGCCAGCAGCTTAATCATGGGGCCTAACTATGGCTACACCTTC. Amino acid sequence: CASSLIMGPNYGYTF.